This T cell receptor beta chain is drawn from a study of T cells in Graves' hyperthyroidism and ophthalmopathy. Looking at the study overall: Specimen type is peripheral blood, collected at initial diagnosis prior to any treatment. Study conclusions and caveats: Expanded thyroid clonotypes (above 0.001) were mostly also found in blood. Separation of ophthalmopathy from stable hyperthyroidism was achieved by a 13 V-J model.

Comments on this clonotype: The antigen is undetermined.

RNA transcripts provided the source from which TCR beta CDR3 regions were amplified. Initially, a first-round RT-PCR of the TCR CDR3 employed the HTBI primer set. TCRdb redid the calling of the multiplex PCR reads with MiXCR, one entry per CDR3 protein. The data hold about 480,000 distinct CDR3 sequences, with 13% to 15% observed a single time. CDR1 is LNHNV and CDR2 is YYDKDF in the germline V gene (reference sequence). The CDR3 contains 15 residues. V lost 5 bases, J lost 4 bases, and 18 bases lay in between. The study defined stable Graves' hyperthyroidism as no ophthalmopathy progression within 18 months.

Sequencing was carried out using blood. This clonotype was sampled from a woman aged 18-35 years with Graves' hyperthyroidism. The chain carries TRBV15 and TRBJ2-7; maybe TRBD1 (6 bases). DNA for the CDR3: TGTGCCACCAGCCCTACCCGGACAGCTTATTACGAGCAGTACTTC. Its protein is CATSPTRTAYYEQYF.